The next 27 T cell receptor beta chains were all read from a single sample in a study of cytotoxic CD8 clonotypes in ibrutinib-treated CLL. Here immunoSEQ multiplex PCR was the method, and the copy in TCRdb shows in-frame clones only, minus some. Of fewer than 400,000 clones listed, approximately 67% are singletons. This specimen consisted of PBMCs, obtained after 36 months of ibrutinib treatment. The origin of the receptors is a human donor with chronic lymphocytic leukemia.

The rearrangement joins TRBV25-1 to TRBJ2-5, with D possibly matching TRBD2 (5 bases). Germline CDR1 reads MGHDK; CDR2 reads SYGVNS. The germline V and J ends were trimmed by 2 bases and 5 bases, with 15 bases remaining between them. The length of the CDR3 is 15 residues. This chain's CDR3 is CASSEMRPWRETQYF. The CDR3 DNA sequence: TGTGCCAGCAGTGAAATGCGACCCTGGAGGGAGACCCAGTACTTC.

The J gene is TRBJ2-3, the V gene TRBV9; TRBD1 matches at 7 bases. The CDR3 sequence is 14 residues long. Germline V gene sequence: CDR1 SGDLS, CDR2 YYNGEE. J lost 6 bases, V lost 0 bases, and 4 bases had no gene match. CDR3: CASSVGGGPDTQYF. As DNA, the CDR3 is TGTGCCAGCAGCGTAGGAGGGGGCCCCGATACGCAGTATTTT.

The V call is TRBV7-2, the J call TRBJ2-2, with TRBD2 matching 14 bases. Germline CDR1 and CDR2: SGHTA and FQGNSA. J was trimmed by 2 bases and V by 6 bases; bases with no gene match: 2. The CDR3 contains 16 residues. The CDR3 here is CASRTSGRANTGELFF. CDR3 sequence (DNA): TGTGCCAGCAGGACTAGCGGGAGGGCAAACACCGGGGAGCTGTTTTTT.

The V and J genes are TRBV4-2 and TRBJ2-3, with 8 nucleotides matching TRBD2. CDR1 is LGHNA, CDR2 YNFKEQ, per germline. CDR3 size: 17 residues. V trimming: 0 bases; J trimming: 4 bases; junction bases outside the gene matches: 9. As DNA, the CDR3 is TGTGCCAGCAGCCAAGATCTCTTCGGGGGGGCCCCAGATACGCAGTATTTT. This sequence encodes CASSQDLFGGAPDTQYF.

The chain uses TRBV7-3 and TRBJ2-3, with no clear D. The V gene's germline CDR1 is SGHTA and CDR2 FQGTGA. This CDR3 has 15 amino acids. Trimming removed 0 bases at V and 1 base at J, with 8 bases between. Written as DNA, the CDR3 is TGTGCCAGCAGCTTAACGCTTCCAGGCACAGATACGCAGTATTTT. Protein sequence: CASSLTLPGTDTQYF. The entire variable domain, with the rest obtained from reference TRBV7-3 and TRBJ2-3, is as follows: GAGVSQTPSNKVTEKGKYVELRCDPISGHTALYWYRQSLGQGPEFLIYFQGTGAADDSGLPNDRFFAVRPEGSVSTLKIQRTERGDSAVYLCASSLTLPGTDTQYFGPGTRLTVL.

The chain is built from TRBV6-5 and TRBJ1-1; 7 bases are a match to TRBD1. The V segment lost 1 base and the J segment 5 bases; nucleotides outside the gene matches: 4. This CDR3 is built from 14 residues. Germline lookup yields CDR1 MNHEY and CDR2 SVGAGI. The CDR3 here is CASSYWQGETEAFF. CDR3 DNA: TGTGCCAGCAGTTACTGGCAGGGGGAAACTGAAGCTTTCTTT.

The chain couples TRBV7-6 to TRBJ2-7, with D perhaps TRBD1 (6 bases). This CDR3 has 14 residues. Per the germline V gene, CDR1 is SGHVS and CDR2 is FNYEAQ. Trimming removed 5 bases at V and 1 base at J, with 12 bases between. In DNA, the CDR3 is TGTGCCAGCAGCCAAGGCAGGGGTTCCTACGAGCAGTACTTC. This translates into CASSQGRGSYEQYF.

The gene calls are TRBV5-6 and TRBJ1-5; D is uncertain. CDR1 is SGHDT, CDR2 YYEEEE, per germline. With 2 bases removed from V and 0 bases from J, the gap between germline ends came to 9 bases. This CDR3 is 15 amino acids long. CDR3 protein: CASSFKELSNQPQHF. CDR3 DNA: TGTGCCAGCAGCTTTAAGGAACTTAGCAATCAGCCCCAGCATTTT.

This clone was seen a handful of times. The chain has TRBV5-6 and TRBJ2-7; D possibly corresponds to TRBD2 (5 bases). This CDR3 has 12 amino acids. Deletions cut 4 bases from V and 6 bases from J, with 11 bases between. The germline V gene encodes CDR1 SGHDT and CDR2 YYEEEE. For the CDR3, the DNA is TGTGCCAGCAGCGTTGGACTTGTCGAGCAGTACTTC. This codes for CASSVGLVEQYF.

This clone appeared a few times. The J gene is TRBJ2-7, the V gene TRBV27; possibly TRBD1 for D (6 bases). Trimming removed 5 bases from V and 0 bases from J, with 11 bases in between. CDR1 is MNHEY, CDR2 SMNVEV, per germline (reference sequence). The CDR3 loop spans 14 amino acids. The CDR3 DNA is TGTGCCAGCAGTCCCCAGGGGATCTCCTACGAGCAGTACTTC. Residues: CASSPQGISYEQYF.

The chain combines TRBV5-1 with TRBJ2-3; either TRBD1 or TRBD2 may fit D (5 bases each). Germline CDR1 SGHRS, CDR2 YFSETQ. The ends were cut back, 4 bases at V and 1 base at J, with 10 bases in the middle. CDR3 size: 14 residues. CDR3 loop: CASSRGVGTDTQYF. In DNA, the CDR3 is TGCGCCAGCAGCAGGGGAGTTGGCACAGATACGCAGTATTTT.

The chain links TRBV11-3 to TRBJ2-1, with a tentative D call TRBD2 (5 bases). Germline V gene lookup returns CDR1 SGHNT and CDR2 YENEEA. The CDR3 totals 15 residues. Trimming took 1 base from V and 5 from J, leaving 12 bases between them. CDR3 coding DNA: TGTGCCAGCAGCTTAGGTGCGGGTTGGGACAATGAGCAGTTCTTC. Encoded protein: CASSLGAGWDNEQFF.

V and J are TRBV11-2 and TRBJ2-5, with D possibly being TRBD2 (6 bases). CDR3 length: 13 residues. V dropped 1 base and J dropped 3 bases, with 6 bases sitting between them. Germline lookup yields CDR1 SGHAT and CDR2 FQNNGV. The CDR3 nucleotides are TGTGCCAGCAGCTTAGGGAGGGAAGAGACCCAGTACTTC. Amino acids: CASSLGREETQYF.

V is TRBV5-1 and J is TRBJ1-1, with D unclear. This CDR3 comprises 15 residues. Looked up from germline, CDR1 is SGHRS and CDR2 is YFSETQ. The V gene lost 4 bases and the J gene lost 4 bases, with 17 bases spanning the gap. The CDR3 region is CASSPTKGVFTEAFF. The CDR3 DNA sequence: TGCGCCAGCAGCCCTACCAAGGGCGTCTTCACTGAAGCTTTCTTT.

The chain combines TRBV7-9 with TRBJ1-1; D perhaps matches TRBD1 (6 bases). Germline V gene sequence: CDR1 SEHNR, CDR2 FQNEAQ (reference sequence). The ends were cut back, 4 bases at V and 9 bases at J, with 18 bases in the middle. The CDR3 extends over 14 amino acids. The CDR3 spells CASSSEPGWGQAFF. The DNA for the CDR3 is TGTGCCAGCAGCTCCGAACCCGGGTGGGGGCAAGCTTTCTTT.

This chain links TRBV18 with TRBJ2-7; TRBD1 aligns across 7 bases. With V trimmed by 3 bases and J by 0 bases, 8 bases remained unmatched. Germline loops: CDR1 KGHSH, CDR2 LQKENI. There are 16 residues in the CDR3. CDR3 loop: CASSPQGVMTSYEQYF. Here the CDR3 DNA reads TGTGCCAGCTCACCCCAGGGGGTGATGACCTCCTACGAGCAGTACTTC.

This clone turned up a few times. Here the CDR3 reads CASSQGDSPLHF. CDR3 DNA: TGCGCCAGCAGCCAAGGGGATTCACCCCTCCACTTT. The genes are TRBV4-1 and TRBJ1-6; D ambiguous. This CDR3 is built from 12 residues. Trimming removed 1 base from V and 8 bases from J, with 3 bases in between. Germline-derived CDR1 and CDR2 are MGHRA and YSYEKL.

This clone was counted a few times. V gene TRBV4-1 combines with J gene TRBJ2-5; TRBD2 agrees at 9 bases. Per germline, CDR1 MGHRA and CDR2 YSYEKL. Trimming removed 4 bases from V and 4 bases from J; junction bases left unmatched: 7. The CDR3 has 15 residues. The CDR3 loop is CASSPDGGGGETQYF. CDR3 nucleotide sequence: TGCGCCAGCAGCCCAGATGGCGGGGGGGGAGAGACCCAGTACTTC.

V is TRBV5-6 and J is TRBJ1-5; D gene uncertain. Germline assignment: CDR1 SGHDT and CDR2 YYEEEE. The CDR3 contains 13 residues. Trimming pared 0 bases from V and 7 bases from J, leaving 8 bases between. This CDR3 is CASSLGTRQPQHF. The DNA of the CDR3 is TGTGCCAGCAGCTTGGGGACGCGCCAGCCCCAGCATTTT.

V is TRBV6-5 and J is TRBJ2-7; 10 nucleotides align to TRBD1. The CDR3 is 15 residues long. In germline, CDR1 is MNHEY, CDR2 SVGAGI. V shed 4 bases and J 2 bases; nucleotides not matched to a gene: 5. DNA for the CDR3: TGTGCCAGCAGTTTAGGACAGGGGGGGGCCTACGAGCAGTACTTC. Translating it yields CASSLGQGGAYEQYF.

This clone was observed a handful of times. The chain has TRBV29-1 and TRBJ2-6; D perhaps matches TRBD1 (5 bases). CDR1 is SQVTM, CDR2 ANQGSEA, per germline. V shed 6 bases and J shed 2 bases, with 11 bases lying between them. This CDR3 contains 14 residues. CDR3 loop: CSVAQGTGANVLTF. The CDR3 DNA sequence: TGCAGCGTAGCCCAGGGTACTGGGGCCAACGTCCTGACTTTC. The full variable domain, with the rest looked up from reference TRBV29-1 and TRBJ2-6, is SAVISQKPSRDICQRGTSLTIQCQVDSQVTMMFWYRQQPGQSLTLIATANQGSEATYESGFVIDKFPISRPNLTFSTLTVSNMSPEDSSIYLCSVAQGTGANVLTFGAGSRLTVL.

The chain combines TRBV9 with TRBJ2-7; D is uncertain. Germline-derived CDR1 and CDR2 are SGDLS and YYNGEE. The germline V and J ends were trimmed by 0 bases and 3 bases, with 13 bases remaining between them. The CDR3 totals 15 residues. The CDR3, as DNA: TGTGCCAGCAGCGTAGGCTCGGGCACAAGCTACGAGCAGTACTTC. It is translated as CASSVGSGTSYEQYF.

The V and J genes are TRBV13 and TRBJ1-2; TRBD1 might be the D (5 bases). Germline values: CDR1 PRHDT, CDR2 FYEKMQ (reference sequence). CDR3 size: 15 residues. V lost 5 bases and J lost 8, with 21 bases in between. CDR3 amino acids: CASSPGLTTGEGYTF. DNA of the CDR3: TGTGCCAGCAGCCCTGGACTGACGACGGGGGAGGGCTACACCTTC.

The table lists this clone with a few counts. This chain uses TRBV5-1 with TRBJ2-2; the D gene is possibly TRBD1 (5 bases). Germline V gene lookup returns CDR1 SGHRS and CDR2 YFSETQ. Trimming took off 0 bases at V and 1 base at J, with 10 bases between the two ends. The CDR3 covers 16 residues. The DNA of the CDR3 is TGCGCCAGCAGCTTGGGACAGCTACTGAACACCGGGGAGCTGTTTTTT. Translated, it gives CASSLGQLLNTGELFF.

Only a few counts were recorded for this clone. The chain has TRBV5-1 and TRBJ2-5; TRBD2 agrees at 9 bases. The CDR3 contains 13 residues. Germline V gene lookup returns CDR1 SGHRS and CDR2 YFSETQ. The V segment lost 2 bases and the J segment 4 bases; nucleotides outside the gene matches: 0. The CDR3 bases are TGCGCCAGCAGCTTACTAGCGGGAGAGACCCAGTACTTC. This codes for CASSLLAGETQYF.

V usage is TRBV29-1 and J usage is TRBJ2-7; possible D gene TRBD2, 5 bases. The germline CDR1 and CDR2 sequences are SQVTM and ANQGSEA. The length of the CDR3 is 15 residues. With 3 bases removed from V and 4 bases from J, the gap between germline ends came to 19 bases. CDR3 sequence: CSVENKSGREYEQYF. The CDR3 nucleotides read TGCAGCGTTGAGAATAAGAGCGGCCGGGAATACGAGCAGTACTTC.

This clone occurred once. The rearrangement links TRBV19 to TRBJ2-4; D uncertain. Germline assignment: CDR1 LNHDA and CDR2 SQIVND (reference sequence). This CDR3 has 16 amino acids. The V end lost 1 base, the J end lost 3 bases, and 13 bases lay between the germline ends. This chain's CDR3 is CASSIGISWGKNIQYF. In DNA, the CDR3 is TGTGCCAGTAGTATAGGTATCTCTTGGGGCAAAAACATTCAGTACTTC. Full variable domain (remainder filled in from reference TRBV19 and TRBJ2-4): DGGITQSPKYLFRKEGQNVTLSCEQNLNHDAMYWYRQDPGQGLRLIYYSQIVNDFQKGDIAEGYSVSREKKESFPLTVTSAQKNPTAFYLCASSIGISWGKNIQYFGAGTRLSVL.